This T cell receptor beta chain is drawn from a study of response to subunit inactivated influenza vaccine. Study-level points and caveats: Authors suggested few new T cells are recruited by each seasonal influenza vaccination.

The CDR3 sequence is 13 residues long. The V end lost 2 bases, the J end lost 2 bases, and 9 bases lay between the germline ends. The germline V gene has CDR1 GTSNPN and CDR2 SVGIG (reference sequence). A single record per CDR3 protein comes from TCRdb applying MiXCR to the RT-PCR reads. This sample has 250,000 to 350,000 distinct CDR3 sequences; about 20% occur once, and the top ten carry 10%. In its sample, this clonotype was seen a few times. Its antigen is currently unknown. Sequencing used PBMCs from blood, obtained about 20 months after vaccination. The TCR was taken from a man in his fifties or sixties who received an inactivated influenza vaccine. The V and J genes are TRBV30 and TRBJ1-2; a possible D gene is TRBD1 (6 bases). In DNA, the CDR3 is TGTGCCTGGAGTCCCACAGGGAACTATGGCTACACCTTC. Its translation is CAWSPTGNYGYTF. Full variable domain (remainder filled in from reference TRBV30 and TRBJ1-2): SQTIHQWPATLVQPVGSPLSLECTVEGTSNPNLYWYRQAAGRGLQLLFYSVGIGQISSEVPQNLSASRPQDRQFILSSKKLLLSDSGFYLCAWSPTGNYGYTFGSGTRLTVV.